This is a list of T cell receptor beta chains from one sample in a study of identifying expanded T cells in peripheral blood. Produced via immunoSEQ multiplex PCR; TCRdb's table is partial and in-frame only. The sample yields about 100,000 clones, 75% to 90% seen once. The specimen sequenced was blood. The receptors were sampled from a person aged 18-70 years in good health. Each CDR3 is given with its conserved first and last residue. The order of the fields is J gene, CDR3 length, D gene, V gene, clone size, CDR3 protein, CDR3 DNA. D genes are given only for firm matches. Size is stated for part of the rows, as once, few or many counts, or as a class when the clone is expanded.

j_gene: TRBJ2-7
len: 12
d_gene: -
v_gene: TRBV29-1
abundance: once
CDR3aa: CSGGTRGTEQYF
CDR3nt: TGCAGCGGGGGGACTCGTGGGACCGAGCAGTACTTC

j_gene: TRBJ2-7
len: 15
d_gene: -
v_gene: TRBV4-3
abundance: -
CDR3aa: CASSQADSAPYEQYF
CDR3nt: TGCGCCAGCAGCCAAGCAGACAGTGCTCCCTACGAGCAGTACTTC

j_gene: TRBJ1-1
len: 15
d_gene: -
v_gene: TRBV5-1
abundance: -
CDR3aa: CASSSDTLLNTEAFF
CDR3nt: TGCGCCAGCAGCTCGGACACACTGTTGAACACTGAAGCTTTCTTT

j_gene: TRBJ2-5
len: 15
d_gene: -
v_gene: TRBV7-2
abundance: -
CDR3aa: CASSPRGTREETQYF
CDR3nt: TGTGCCAGCAGCCCACGAGGGACCAGGGAAGAGACCCAGTACTTC

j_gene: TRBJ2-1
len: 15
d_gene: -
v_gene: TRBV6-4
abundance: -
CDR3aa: CASSELRGSYNEQFF
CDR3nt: TGTGCCAGCAGTGAATTGAGGGGTTCCTACAATGAGCAGTTCTTC

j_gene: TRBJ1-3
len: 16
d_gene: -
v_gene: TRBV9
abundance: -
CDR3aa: CASSVAGGGSGNTIYF
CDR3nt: TGTGCCAGCAGCGTAGCCGGGGGGGGCTCTGGAAACACCATATATTTT

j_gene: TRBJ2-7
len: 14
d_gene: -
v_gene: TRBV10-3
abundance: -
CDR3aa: CAIRNSEGNYEQYF
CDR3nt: TGTGCCATCCGTAACAGCGAGGGTAACTACGAGCAGTACTTC

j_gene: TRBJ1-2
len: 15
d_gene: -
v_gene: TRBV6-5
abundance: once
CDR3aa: CASSYSDSPSGGYTF
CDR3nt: TGTGCCAGCAGTTACTCGGACAGTCCTTCCGGCGGCTACACCTTC

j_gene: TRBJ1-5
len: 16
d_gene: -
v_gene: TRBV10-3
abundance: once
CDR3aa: CAISESTWQGHQPQHF
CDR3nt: TGTGCCATCAGTGAGTCGACCTGGCAGGGGCATCAGCCCCAGCATTTT

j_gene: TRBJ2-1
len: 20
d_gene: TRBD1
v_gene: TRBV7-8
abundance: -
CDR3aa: CASSYWNPLGQGGRYDEQFF
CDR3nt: TGTGCCAGCAGCTACTGGAACCCCCTGGGACAGGGAGGGCGGTATGATGAGCAGTTCTTC

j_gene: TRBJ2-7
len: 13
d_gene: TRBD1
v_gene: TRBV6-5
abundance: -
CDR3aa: CASRQGPSYEQYF
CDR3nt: TGTGCCAGTCGACAGGGCCCTTCCTACGAGCAGTACTTC

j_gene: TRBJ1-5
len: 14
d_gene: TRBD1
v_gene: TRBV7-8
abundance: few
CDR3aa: CASSPDRGHQPQHF
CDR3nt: TGTGCCAGCAGCCCGGACAGGGGGCACCAGCCCCAGCATTTT

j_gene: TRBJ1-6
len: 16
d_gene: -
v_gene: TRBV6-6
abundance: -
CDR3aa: CASSYSKDRGASPLHF
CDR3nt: TGTGCCAGCAGTTACTCGAAGGACAGAGGGGCTTCACCCCTCCACTTT

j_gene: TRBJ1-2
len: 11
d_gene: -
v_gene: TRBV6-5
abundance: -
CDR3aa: CASSYDGGYTF
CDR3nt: TGTGCCAGCAGTTACGACGGTGGCTACACCTTC

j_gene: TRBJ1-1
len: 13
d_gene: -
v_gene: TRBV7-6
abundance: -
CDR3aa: CASSLGVGTEAFF
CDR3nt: TGTGCCAGCAGCTTAGGCGTGGGAACTGAAGCTTTCTTT

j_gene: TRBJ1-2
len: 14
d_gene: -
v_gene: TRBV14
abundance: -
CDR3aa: CASSRTDLPYGYTF
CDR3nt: TGTGCCAGCAGCCGGACGGACCTACCGTATGGCTACACCTTC

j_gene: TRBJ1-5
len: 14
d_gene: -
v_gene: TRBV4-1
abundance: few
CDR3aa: CASRPSISNQPQHF
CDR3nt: TGCGCCAGCAGGCCTTCAATTAGCAATCAGCCCCAGCATTTT

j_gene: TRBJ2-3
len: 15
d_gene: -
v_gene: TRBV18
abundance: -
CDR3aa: CASSPNVDSTDTQYF
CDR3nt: TGTGCCAGCTCACCGAATGTTGACAGCACAGATACGCAGTATTTT

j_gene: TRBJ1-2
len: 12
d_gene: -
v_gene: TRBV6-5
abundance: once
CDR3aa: CASSRLGDGYTF
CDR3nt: TGTGCCAGCAGTCGACTGGGGGATGGCTACACCTTC

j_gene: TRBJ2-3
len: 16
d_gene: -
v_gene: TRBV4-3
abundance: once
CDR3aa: CASSQGTLVYTDTQYF
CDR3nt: TGCGCCAGCAGCCAAGGAACACTAGTGTACACAGATACGCAGTATTTT

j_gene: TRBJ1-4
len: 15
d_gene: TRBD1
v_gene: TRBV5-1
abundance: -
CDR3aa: CASGQGISIGEKLFF
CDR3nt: TGCGCCAGCGGACAGGGTATTAGTATCGGAGAAAAACTGTTTTTT

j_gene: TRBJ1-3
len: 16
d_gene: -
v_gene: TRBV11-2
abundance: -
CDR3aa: CASSLGTEYSGNTIYF
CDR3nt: TGTGCCAGCAGCTTAGGGACGGAGTACTCTGGAAACACCATATATTTT

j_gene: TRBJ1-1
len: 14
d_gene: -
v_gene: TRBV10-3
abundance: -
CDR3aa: CAIWVGRAYTEAFF
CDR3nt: TGTGCCATCTGGGTCGGCAGGGCATACACTGAAGCTTTCTTT